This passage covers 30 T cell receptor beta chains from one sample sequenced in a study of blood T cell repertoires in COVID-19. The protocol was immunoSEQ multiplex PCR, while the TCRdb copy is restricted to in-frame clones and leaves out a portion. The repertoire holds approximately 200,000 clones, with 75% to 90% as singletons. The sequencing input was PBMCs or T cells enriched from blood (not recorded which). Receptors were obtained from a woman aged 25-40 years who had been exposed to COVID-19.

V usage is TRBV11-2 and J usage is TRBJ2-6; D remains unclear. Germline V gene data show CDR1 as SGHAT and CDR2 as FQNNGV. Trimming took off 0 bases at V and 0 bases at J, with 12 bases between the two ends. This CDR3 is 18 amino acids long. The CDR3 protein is CASSLDPTEYSGANVLTF. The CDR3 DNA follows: TGTGCCAGCAGCTTAGATCCCACCGAGTACTCTGGGGCCAACGTCCTGACTTTC.

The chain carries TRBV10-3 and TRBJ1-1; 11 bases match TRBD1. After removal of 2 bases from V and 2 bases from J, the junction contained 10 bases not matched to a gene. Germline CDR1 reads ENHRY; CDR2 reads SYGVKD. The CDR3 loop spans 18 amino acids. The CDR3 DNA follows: TGTGCCATCAGTGAGGGAGCCGGGACAGGGGGGGACAACACTGAAGCTTTCTTT. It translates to CAISEGAGTGGDNTEAFF.

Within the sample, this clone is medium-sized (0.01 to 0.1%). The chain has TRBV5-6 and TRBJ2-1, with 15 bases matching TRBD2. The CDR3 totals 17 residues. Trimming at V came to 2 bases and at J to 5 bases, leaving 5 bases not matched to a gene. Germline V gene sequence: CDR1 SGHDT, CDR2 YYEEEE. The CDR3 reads CASSFGLAGGPDNEQFF. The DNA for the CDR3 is TGTGCCAGCAGCTTTGGACTAGCGGGGGGGCCCGACAATGAGCAGTTCTTC.

In DNA form, the CDR3 reads TGTGCCAGCAGCGTAGCTCTGGGCACTAATGAAAAACTGTTTTTT. Residues: CASSVALGTNEKLFF. J is TRBJ1-4 and V is TRBV9, with D hard to call. Germline V gene sequence: CDR1 SGDLS, CDR2 YYNGEE. There are 15 residues in the CDR3. Trimming pared 0 bases from V and 2 bases from J, leaving 8 bases between.

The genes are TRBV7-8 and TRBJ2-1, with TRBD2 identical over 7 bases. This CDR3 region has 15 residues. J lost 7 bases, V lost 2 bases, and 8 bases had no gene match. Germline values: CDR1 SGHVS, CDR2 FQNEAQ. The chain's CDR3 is CASSLILAKINEQFF. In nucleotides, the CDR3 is TGTGCCAGCAGCTTAATACTAGCGAAGATAAATGAGCAGTTCTTC.

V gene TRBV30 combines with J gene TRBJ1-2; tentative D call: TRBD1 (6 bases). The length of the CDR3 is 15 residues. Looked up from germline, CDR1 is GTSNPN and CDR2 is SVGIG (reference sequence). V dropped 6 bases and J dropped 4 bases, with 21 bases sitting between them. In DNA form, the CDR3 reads TGTGCCTGTCGAGGGTCAACAGGGTCGGCCTATGGCTACACCTTC. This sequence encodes CACRGSTGSAYGYTF.

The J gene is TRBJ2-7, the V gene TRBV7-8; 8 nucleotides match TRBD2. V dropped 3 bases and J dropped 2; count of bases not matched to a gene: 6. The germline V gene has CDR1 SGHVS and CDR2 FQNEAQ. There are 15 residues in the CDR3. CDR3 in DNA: TGTGCCAGCAGCTTGGGGCGGGGGGACCCCTACGAGCAGTACTTC. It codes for CASSLGRGDPYEQYF.

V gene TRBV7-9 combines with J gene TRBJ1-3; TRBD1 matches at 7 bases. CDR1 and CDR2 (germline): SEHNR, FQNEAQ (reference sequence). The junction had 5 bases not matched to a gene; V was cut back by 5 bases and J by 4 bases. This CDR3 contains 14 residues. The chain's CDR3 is CASSPQGRGNTIYF. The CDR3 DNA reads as TGTGCCAGCAGCCCACAGGGGAGGGGAAACACCATATATTTT.

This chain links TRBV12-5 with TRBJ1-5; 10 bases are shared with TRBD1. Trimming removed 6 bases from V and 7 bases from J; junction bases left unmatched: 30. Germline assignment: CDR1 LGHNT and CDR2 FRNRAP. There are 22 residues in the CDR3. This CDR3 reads CASGPDRGRDGGQGTWRQPQHF. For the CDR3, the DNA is TGTGCTAGTGGCCCCGACAGGGGACGGGACGGGGGACAGGGGACGTGGAGACAGCCCCAGCATTTT.

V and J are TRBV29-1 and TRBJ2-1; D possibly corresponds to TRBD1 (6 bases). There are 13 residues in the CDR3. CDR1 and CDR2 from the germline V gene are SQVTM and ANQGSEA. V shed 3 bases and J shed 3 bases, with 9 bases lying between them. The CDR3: CSVDTGRYNEQFF. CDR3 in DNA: TGCAGCGTTGACACAGGGCGCTACAATGAGCAGTTCTTC.

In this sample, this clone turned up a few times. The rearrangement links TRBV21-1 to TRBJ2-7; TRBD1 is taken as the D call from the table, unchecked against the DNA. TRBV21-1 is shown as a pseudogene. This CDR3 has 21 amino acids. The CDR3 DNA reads TGTGCCAGCAGCAAAATCTGCCCCGGAGGGGGACAGGGAAAAGGGGTCTACGAGCAGTACTTC. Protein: CASSKICPGGGQGKGVYEQYF.

CDR3 protein: CASSSLLFPGDYGYTF. The CDR3 nucleotides read TGTGCCAGCAGCTCCCTCCTTTTTCCAGGGGACTATGGCTACACCTTC. The V and J genes are TRBV11-2 and TRBJ1-2, with D perhaps matching TRBD1 (6 bases). Trimming took 4 bases from V and 3 from J, leaving 18 bases between them. This CDR3 comprises 16 residues. CDR1 and CDR2 from the germline V gene are SGHAT and FQNNGV.

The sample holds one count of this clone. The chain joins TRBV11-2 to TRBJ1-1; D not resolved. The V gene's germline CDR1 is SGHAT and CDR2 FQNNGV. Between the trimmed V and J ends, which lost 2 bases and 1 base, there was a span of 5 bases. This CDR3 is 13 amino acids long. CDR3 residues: CASSLTENTEAFF. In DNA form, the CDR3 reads TGTGCCAGCAGCTTAACAGAGAACACTGAAGCTTTCTTT.

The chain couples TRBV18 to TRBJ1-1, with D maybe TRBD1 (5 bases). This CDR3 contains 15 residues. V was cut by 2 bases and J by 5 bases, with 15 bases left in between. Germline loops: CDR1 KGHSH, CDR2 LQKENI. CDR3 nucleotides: TGTGCCAGCTCACCAGGGGACTCCCAGAGGACTGAAGCTTTCTTT. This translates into CASSPGDSQRTEAFF. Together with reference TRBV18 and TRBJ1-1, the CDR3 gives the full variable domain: NAGVMQNPRHLVRRRGQEARLRCSPMKGHSHVYWYRQLPEEGLKFMVYLQKENIIDESGMPKERFSAEFPKEGPSILRIQQVVRGDSAAYFCASSPGDSQRTEAFFGQGTRLTVV.

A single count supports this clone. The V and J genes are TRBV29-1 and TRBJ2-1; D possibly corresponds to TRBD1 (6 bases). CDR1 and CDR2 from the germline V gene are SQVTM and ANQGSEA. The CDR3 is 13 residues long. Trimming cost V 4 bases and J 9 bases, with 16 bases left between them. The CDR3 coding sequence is TGCAGCGTTGGGGTGACAGGTTTCTCTGAGCAGTTCTTC. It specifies CSVGVTGFSEQFF.

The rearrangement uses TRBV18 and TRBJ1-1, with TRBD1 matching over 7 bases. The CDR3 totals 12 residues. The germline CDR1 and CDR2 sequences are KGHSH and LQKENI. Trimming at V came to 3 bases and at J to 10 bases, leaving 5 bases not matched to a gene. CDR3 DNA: TGTGCCAGCTCACCTATACAGGGGCCAGCTTTCTTT. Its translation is CASSPIQGPAFF.

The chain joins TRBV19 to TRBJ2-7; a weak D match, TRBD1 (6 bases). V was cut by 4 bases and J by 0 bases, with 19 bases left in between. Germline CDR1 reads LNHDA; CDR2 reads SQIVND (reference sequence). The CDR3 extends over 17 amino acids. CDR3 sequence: CASSTARGLNSSYEQYF. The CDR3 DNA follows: TGTGCCAGTAGTACGGCCAGGGGTCTAAATAGCTCCTACGAGCAGTACTTC.

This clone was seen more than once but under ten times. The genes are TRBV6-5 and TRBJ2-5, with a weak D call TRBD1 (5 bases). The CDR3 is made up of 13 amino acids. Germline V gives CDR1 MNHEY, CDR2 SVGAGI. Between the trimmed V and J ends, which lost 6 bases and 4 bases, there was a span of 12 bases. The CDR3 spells CASSPVGRETQYF. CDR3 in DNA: TGTGCCAGCAGCCCCGTGGGGCGAGAGACCCAGTACTTC.

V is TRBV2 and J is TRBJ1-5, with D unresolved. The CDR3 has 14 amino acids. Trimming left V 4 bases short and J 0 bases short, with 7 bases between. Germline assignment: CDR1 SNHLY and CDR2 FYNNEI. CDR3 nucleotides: TGTGCCAGCAGTGGAGGCCATAGCAATCAGCCCCAGCATTTT. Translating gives CASSGGHSNQPQHF.

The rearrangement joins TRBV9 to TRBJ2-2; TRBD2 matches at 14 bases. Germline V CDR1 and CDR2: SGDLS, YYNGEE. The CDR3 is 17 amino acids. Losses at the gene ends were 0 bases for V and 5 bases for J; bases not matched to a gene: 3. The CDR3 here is CASSVGGTSGGTGELFF. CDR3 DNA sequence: TGTGCCAGCAGCGTAGGAGGGACTAGCGGGGGTACCGGGGAGCTGTTTTTT.

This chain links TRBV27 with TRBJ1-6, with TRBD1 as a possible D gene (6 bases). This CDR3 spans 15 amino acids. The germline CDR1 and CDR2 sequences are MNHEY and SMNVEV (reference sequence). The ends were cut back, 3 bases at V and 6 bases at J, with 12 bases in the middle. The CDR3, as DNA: TGTGCCAGCAGTTTTCGGGGGGCGCTTAATTCACCCCTCCACTTT. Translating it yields CASSFRGALNSPLHF.

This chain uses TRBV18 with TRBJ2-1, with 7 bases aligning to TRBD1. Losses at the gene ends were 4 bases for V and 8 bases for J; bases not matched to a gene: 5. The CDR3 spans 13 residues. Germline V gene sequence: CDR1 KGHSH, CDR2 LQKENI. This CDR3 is CASSRDRDYEQFF. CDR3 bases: TGTGCCAGCTCACGCGACAGGGATTATGAGCAGTTCTTC.

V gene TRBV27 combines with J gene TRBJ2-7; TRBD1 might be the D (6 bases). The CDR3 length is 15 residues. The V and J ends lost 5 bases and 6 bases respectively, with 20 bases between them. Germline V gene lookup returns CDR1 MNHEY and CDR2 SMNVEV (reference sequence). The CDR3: CASSIKGRQASEQYF. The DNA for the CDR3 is TGTGCCAGCAGTATAAAGGGCCGACAGGCGTCCGAGCAGTACTTC.

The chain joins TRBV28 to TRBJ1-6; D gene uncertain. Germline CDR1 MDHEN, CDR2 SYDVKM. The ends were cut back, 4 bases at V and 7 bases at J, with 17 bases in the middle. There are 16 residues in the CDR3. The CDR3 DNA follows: TGTGCCAGCAGTTCCCCAGACTCGACGGGAAATTCACCCCTCCACTTT. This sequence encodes CASSSPDSTGNSPLHF.

The DNA of the CDR3 is TGTGCCAGCAGCCAAGGGGTCGGAGGACAGCTCCTCCACTTT. Its translation: CASSQGVGGQLLHF. This chain links TRBV3-1 (or the pseudogene TRBV3-2) with TRBJ1-6, with D perhaps TRBD1 (6 bases). This CDR3 region has 14 residues. Germline-derived CDR1 and CDR2 are LGHDT and YNNKEL (reference sequence). V lost 1 base and J lost 15, with 16 bases in between.

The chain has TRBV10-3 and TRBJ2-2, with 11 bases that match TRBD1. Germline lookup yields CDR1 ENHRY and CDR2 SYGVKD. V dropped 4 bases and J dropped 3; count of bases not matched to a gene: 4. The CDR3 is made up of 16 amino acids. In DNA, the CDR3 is TGTGCCATCAGTGTAGGACAGGGGGCGCACACCGGGGAGCTGTTTTTT. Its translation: CAISVGQGAHTGELFF.

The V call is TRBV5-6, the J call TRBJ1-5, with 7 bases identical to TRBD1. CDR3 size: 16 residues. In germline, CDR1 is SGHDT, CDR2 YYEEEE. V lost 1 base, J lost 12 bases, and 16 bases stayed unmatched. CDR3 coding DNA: TGTGCCAGCAGCTTGTGGGGTTCGATTAGGGGGCCGGACCAGCATTTT. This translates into CASSLWGSIRGPDQHF.

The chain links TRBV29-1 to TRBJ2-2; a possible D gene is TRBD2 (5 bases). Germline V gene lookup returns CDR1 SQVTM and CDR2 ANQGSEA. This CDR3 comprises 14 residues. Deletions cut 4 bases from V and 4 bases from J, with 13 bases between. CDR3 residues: CSVGESLSTGELFF. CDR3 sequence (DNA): TGCAGCGTTGGGGAGTCTCTCTCCACCGGGGAGCTGTTTTTT.

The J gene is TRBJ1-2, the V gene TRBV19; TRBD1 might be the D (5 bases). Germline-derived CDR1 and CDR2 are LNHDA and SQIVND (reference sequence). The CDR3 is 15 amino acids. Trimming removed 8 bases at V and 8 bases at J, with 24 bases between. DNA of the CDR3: TGTGCCAGTGCCTGGTCAGCAGGACACTATGAAGGCTACACCTTC. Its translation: CASAWSAGHYEGYTF.

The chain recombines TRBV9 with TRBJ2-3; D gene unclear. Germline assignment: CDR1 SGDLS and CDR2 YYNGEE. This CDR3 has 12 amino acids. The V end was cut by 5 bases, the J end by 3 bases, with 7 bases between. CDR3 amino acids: CASSQRTDTQYF. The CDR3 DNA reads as TGTGCCAGCAGTCAACGGACAGATACGCAGTATTTT.